The next 15 T cell receptor beta chains were all read from a single sample in a study of cytomegalovirus exposure and HLA in healthy donors (TCRdb year 2017). The library was generated by the immunoSEQ multiplex PCR assay. A mixture of 60 forward primers for TCR Vbeta segments and 13 reverse primers for TCR Jbeta segments was used in the multiplex PCR. The immuneACCESS repertoire file appears here via TCRdb, limited to in-frame rearrangements. These files lack a portion of the clones; in checked studies, under half of the deficit traces to unresolved V genes, and the cause of the others is not known. Within this sample are approximately 110,000 clones, with over 12% of them counted one time only. Of the sample, about 0.8% falls within the top ten clones. The sample comprised PBMCs. These receptors came from a female donor in good health and CMV-seronegative.

The gene calls are TRBV5-6 and TRBJ1-5, with D perhaps TRBD1 (6 bases). In germline, CDR1 is SGHDT, CDR2 YYEEEE. This CDR3 comprises 14 residues. Trimming took off 3 bases at V and 5 bases at J, with 12 bases between the two ends. CDR3: CASSSGTTHQPQHF. The CDR3 DNA follows: TGTGCCAGCAGCTCCGGGACAACCCATCAGCCCCAGCATTTT.

The chain employs TRBV6-5 and TRBJ2-3, with TRBD1 as a possible D gene (6 bases). CDR3 size: 14 residues. Deletions cut 6 bases from V and 3 bases from J, with 13 bases between. The germline V gene has CDR1 MNHEY and CDR2 SVGAGI. The CDR3 DNA reads TGTGCCAGCAGGAGGGGGATAGAGACAGATACGCAGTATTTT. Residues: CASRRGIETDTQYF.

This clone appeared a few times. The CDR3: CAWRGRGEAFF. In nucleotides, the CDR3 is TGTGCCTGGAGGGGGCGTGGTGAAGCTTTCTTT. V usage is TRBV30 and J usage is TRBJ1-1; a possible D gene is TRBD1 (5 bases). Looked up from germline, CDR1 is GTSNPN and CDR2 is SVGIG (reference sequence). This CDR3 contains 11 residues. V gave up 3 bases and J gave up 7 bases, with 9 bases separating them.

Only a few counts were recorded for this clone. The chain links TRBV6-6 to TRBJ2-1; 7 positions agree with TRBD1. Germline V gives CDR1 MNHNY, CDR2 SVGAGI (reference sequence). V shed 10 bases, J shed 8 bases, and the junction held 14 bases outside the gene matches. The CDR3 totals 14 residues. Here the CDR3 DNA reads TGTGCCATCAGACGGGACCCGCAGGGGGATGAGCAGTTCTTC. It translates to CAIRRDPQGDEQFF.

J is TRBJ1-2 and V is TRBV28, with 7 bases fitting TRBD1. The CDR3 totals 15 residues. J was trimmed by 5 bases and V by 3 bases; bases with no gene match: 9. Per germline, CDR1 MDHEN and CDR2 SYDVKM. DNA for the CDR3: TGTGCCAGCAGTTTGGAAGACAGGGCAGGTTATGGCTACACCTTC. Protein product: CASSLEDRAGYGYTF.

J is TRBJ1-6 and V is TRBV28, with no clear D. V shed 7 bases and J shed 0 bases, with 19 bases lying between them. The CDR3 contains 18 residues. From germline, CDR1 is MDHEN and CDR2 SYDVKM. The CDR3 DNA reads as TGTGCCAGCAACACGGAGTATTATAGGAGCTCCTATAATTCACCCCTCCACTTT. Protein product: CASNTEYYRSSYNSPLHF.

This clone has more than one count but fewer than ten. This chain connects TRBV7-2 to TRBJ2-7; perhaps TRBD2 as D (6 bases). Germline V gene data show CDR1 as SGHTA and CDR2 as FQGNSA. This CDR3 has 14 residues. V was trimmed by 5 bases and J by 3 bases, leaving 14 bases between them. CDR3 residues: CASSNLLARYEQYF. CDR3 nucleotides: TGTGCCAGCAGCAACCTACTAGCCCGCTACGAGCAGTACTTC. The full variable domain, in which reference TRBV7-2 and TRBJ2-7 provide the parts outside the CDR3, is GAGVSQSPSNKVTEKGKDVELRCDPISGHTALYWYRQSLGQGLEFLIYFQGNSAPDKSGLPSDRFSAERTGGSVSTLTIQRTQQEDSAVYLCASSNLLARYEQYFGPGTRLTVT.

The chain combines TRBV10-3 with TRBJ2-1; 8 nucleotides match TRBD2. Trimming at V came to 4 bases and at J to 6 bases, leaving 11 bases not matched to a gene. The CDR3 is made up of 16 amino acids. The germline CDR1 and CDR2 sequences are ENHRY and SYGVKD. CDR3 DNA: TGTGCCATCAGTGGGGAACGGGGGGGCGGGTTCAATGAGCAGTTCTTC. Translation gives CAISGERGGGFNEQFF.

This clone was counted between two and nine times. The chain uses TRBV29-1 and TRBJ2-2; 7 bases line up with TRBD1. Per the germline V gene, CDR1 is SQVTM and CDR2 is ANQGSEA. V dropped 6 bases and J dropped 7; count of bases not matched to a gene: 8. The CDR3 contains 13 residues. The CDR3 sequence is CSVERGRSGELFF. As DNA, the CDR3 is TGCAGCGTCGAAAGGGGGCGAAGCGGGGAGCTGTTTTTT.

This clone was seen more than once but under ten times. The chain carries TRBV30 and TRBJ2-7, with 8 bases identical to TRBD1. CDR3 length: 13 amino acids. V shed 5 bases and J 7 bases; nucleotides not matched to a gene: 10. Germline loops: CDR1 GTSNPN, CDR2 SVGIG (reference sequence). The CDR3 nucleotides are TGTGCCTGGCTGCGGCAGGGGGCAGGAGAGCAGTACTTC. This codes for CAWLRQGAGEQYF.

The CDR3 reads CASSFGTGYTGELFF. CDR3 sequence (DNA): TGTGCCAGCAGCTTCGGGACAGGATACACCGGGGAGCTGTTTTTT. The rearrangement joins TRBV7-8 to TRBJ2-2; 8 nucleotides agree with TRBD1. The germline gives CDR1 SGHVS, CDR2 FQNEAQ. Unmatched junction bases numbered 3, after V lost 3 bases and J lost 3 bases. This CDR3 has 15 residues.

V usage is TRBV19 and J usage is TRBJ2-7; the match to TRBD2 covers 11 bases. The germline gives CDR1 LNHDA, CDR2 SQIVND (reference sequence). Trimming cost V 9 bases and J 2 bases; bases outside gene matches: 21. The CDR3 loop spans 19 amino acids. The CDR3 DNA follows: TGTGCCAGCTCCGGAGTTGGTGTAGCGGGAGGGCCGAGAGCCTACGAGCAGTACTTC. Its protein product is CASSGVGVAGGPRAYEQYF.

The chain recombines TRBV28 with TRBJ2-7; D gene ambiguous. The V and J ends lost 4 bases and 2 bases respectively, with 6 bases between them. Germline V CDR1 and CDR2: MDHEN, SYDVKM. The CDR3 contains 12 residues. This CDR3 is CASSWATYEQYF. The CDR3 DNA is TGTGCCAGCAGTTGGGCTACCTACGAGCAGTACTTC.

The chain employs TRBV11-2 and TRBJ2-7, with D unclear. V lost 5 bases and J lost 1, with 12 bases in between. Germline-derived CDR1 and CDR2 are SGHAT and FQNNGV. The CDR3 has 14 residues. The DNA for the CDR3 is TGTGCCAGCAGCCGAGCGACCGGGTCCTACGAGCAGTACTTC. It codes for CASSRATGSYEQYF.

The rearrangement uses TRBV28 and TRBJ2-5; no clear D gene. The V end was cut by 6 bases, the J end by 0 bases, with 14 bases between. The CDR3 loop spans 15 amino acids. Germline V lookup: CDR1 MDHEN, CDR2 SYDVKM. CDR3 sequence reads: CASSPSQVYQETQYF. In DNA, the CDR3 is TGTGCCAGCAGCCCATCGCAGGTGTACCAAGAGACCCAGTACTTC. Complete variable domain (other parts from reference TRBV28 and TRBJ2-5): DVKVTQSSRYLVKRTGEKVFLECVQDMDHENMFWYRQDPGLGLRLIYFSYDVKMKEKGDIPEGYSVSREKKERFSLILESASTNQTSMYLCASSPSQVYQETQYFGPGTRLLVL.